This passage covers 6 T cell receptor beta chains from one sample sequenced in a study of T cells after yellow fever vaccination. Via MiXCR, TCRdb re-called the 5' RACE reads, giving one row per CDR3 protein. This table holds around 350,000 distinct CDR3 sequences, 11% found once. The input for sequencing was PBMCs, taken on the day of the first yellow fever vaccination. All receptors derive from a man aged 18 to 29 who received the YFV17D yellow fever vaccine.

This clonotype has just a few counts. The gene calls are TRBV15 and TRBJ2-7; D call uncertain. The V gene's germline CDR1 is LNHNV and CDR2 YYDKDF (reference sequence). The CDR3 length is 15 residues. Trimming stripped 0 bases from V and 1 base from J, with 10 bases between. This CDR3 is CATSRDFSGSYEQYF. The DNA of the CDR3 is TGTGCCACCAGCAGAGATTTCTCCGGTTCCTACGAGCAGTACTTC.

This clonotype occurred a few times. The chain combines TRBV4-1 with TRBJ1-4, with D unclear. The CDR3 length is 10 residues. Trimming shortened V by 6 bases and J by 7 bases, and 3 bases separated the two germline ends. The germline CDR1 and CDR2 sequences are MGHRA and YSYEKL. The DNA for the CDR3 is TGCGCCAGCAGGGCTGAAAAACTGTTTTTT. It is translated as CASRAEKLFF.

This clonotype was observed a few times. The rearrangement links TRBV27 to TRBJ2-7; TRBD1 matches at 10 bases. CDR3 length: 16 residues. V was clipped by 5 bases and J by 5 bases; unmatched bases: 12. Per germline, CDR1 MNHEY and CDR2 SMNVEV (reference sequence). CDR3: CASSLKPGTGVNEQYF. The CDR3 coding sequence is TGTGCCAGCAGTCTGAAACCCGGGACAGGGGTCAACGAGCAGTACTTC.

This clonotype was counted a few times. The gene calls are TRBV29-1 and TRBJ1-2; no definite D call. Germline assignment: CDR1 SQVTM and CDR2 ANQGSEA. Trimming pared 0 bases from V and 8 bases from J, leaving 7 bases between. This CDR3 region has 11 residues. The CDR3 DNA follows: TGCAGCGTTGAAGATCATCAAGGCTACACCTTC. It is translated as CSVEDHQGYTF.

This clonotype was recorded a few times. The J gene is TRBJ1-2, the V gene TRBV27; 9 nucleotides agree with TRBD1. This CDR3 spans 15 amino acids. Germline trimming cut 6 bases from V and 10 bases from J; bases unmatched to any gene: 15. Germline lookup yields CDR1 MNHEY and CDR2 SMNVEV (reference sequence). Here the CDR3 reads CASRVIAGQGTVYTF. The CDR3 DNA reads as TGTGCCAGCAGGGTAATCGCGGGACAGGGTACCGTCTACACCTTC.

The chain couples TRBV29-1 to TRBJ2-5, with D hard to call. The CDR3 extends over 12 amino acids. The V gene lost 3 bases and the J gene lost 5 bases, with 10 bases spanning the gap. The germline V gene has CDR1 SQVTM and CDR2 ANQGSEA. Here the CDR3 reads CSVDVYGETQYF. CDR3 sequence (DNA): TGCAGCGTTGATGTCTACGGGGAGACCCAGTACTTC. Variable domain in full (rest from reference TRBV29-1 and TRBJ2-5): SAVISQKPSRDICQRGTSLTIQCQVDSQVTMMFWYRQQPGQSLTLIATANQGSEATYESGFVIDKFPISRPNLTFSTLTVSNMSPEDSSIYLCSVDVYGETQYFGPGTRLLVL.